This passage covers 9 T cell receptor beta chains from one sample sequenced in a study of blood T cell repertoires in COVID-19. Method: immunoSEQ multiplex PCR; TCRdb's copy keeps in-frame clones and lacks some. Altogether 400,000 or so clones are present, nearly 90% being singletons, with the ten largest covering more than 2%. The sequenced sample was PBMCs or T cells enriched from blood (not recorded which). All receptors come from a woman between 40 and 50 years old with acute COVID-19.

The chain couples TRBV3-1 (or the pseudogene TRBV3-2) to TRBJ1-2; 8 bases map to TRBD1. The CDR3 runs 13 residues. Losses at the gene ends were 5 bases for V and 5 bases for J; bases not matched to a gene: 4. Looked up from germline, CDR1 is LGHDT and CDR2 is YNNKEL (reference sequence). This chain's CDR3 is CASSSTGVYGYTF. In DNA, the CDR3 is TGTGCCAGCAGCTCGACAGGGGTATATGGCTACACCTTC.

Worth noting for this clone: A junction boundary mismatches the germline segment, possibly from a read error. The V gene is TRBV6-1, the J gene TRBJ2-6; no reliable D call. Germline V gene data show CDR1 as MNHNS and CDR2 as SASEGT. The CDR3 runs to 14 residues. The CDR3 sequence: CASRDLSGANVLTF. CDR3 coding DNA: TGTGCCAGCCGTGACCTCTCTGGGGCCAACGTCCTGACTTTC.

In this sample, this clone turned up many times. V gene TRBV3-1 (or the pseudogene TRBV3-2) combines with J gene TRBJ1-1; unclear D gene. V dropped 6 bases and J dropped 0 bases, with 14 bases sitting between them. Germline lookup yields CDR1 LGHDT and CDR2 YNNKEL (reference sequence). The CDR3 covers 15 residues. The CDR3 loop is CASSYGSRLNTEAFF. The CDR3 region has the DNA TGTGCCAGCAGTTACGGGAGCAGACTGAACACTGAAGCTTTCTTT.

The CDR3 DNA reads TGTGCCAGCAGCGCCACAGGGTTATATGGCTACACCTTC. It is translated as CASSATGLYGYTF. The chain carries TRBV5-4 and TRBJ1-2; D is perhaps TRBD1 (6 bases). The CDR3 has 13 amino acids. The V and J ends lost 4 bases and 5 bases respectively, with 12 bases between them. Germline V gives CDR1 SGHNT, CDR2 YYREEE (reference sequence).

The DNA for the CDR3 is TGTGCCAGCAATCCCGCCCCGGCGGCGGTACCCCTCCACTTT. This sequence encodes CASNPAPAAVPLHF. The V and J genes are TRBV6-5 and TRBJ1-6; D gene unclear. There are 14 residues in the CDR3. V lost 7 bases and J lost 12, with 19 bases in between. CDR1 is MNHEY, CDR2 SVGAGI, per germline.

This chain joins TRBV6-5 and TRBJ1-6; D is perhaps TRBD1 (6 bases). The CDR3 spans 15 residues. Germline assignment: CDR1 MNHEY and CDR2 SVGAGI. Trimming took off 0 bases at V and 9 bases at J, with 12 bases between the two ends. CDR3 in amino acids: CASSYSGAQGSPLHF. The CDR3 coding sequence is TGTGCCAGCAGTTACTCGGGGGCGCAGGGTTCACCCCTCCACTTT.

The rearrangement links TRBV29-1 to TRBJ1-1, with D hard to call. CDR3 size: 12 residues. Per the germline V gene, CDR1 is SQVTM and CDR2 is ANQGSEA. V dropped 7 bases and J dropped 1 base, with 10 bases sitting between them. CDR3 bases: TGCAGCGCTTACAGCGGGAACACTGAAGCTTTCTTT. The encoded protein is CSAYSGNTEAFF.

J is TRBJ1-2 and V is TRBV29-1, with 11 bases lining up with TRBD1. Germline V CDR1 and CDR2: SQVTM, ANQGSEA. This CDR3 comprises 13 residues. The J segment lost 2 bases and the V segment lost 7 bases, leaving 3 bases of the junction unmatched. The CDR3 spells CSARDRGNYGYTF. The CDR3 nucleotides read TGCAGCGCCCGGGACAGGGGGAACTATGGCTACACCTTC.

The chain combines TRBV11-2 with TRBJ2-3; 11 nucleotides align to TRBD2. With V trimmed by 3 bases and J by 4 bases, 6 bases remained unmatched. In germline, CDR1 is SGHAT, CDR2 FQNNGV. This CDR3 region has 16 residues. DNA for the CDR3: TGTGCCAGCAGCTTCCAACTACTAGCGGGGGCAGATACGCAGTATTTT. Its protein is CASSFQLLAGADTQYF.